What follows describes a single T cell receptor beta chain. V was cut by 0 bases and J by 2 bases, with 13 bases left in between. The CDR3 is 17 residues long. Germline V gene sequence: CDR1 MGHRA, CDR2 YSYEKL. The data derive from a study of blood T cell repertoires in COVID-19. Only in-frame clones appear in the TCRdb table, and some are missing; sequencing was by immunoSEQ multiplex PCR. The sample lists 60,000 to 70,000 clones, about 91% occurring once. This sequence joins TRBV4-1 and TRBJ2-2; the D gene is possibly TRBD2 (5 bases). The sample was peripheral blood. This sequence originates from an elderly woman with active COVID-19. The CDR3 here is CASSQDLRSGNTGELFF. CDR3 nucleotide sequence: TGCGCCAGCAGCCAAGATCTAAGAAGCGGTAACACCGGGGAGCTGTTTTTT.